This T cell receptor (beta chain) was retrieved from a study of blood T cell repertoires in COVID-19. Individuals drawn from 20 to 25 US areas were roughly 18 to 95 years old. V was shortened by 4 bases and J by 10 bases, with 7 bases between the two germline ends. This CDR3 region has 11 residues. The repertoire was sequenced with immunoSEQ multiplex PCR; TCRdb's copy has only in-frame clones and lacks some. The repertoire holds roughly 280,000 clones, with over 75% as singletons. In regard to this clone: Other nucleotide sequences in the sample specify the same CDR3.

The material sequenced was PBMCs or T cells enriched from blood (not recorded which). The chain combines TRBV12-3 or TRBV12-4 with TRBJ1-4; the D is unclear. This TCR was sampled from a woman between 18 and 30 years old who had recovered from COVID-19. The CDR3 nucleotides read TGTGCCAGCAGTTACAACATAAAACTGTTTTTT. Translated, it gives CASSYNIKLFF.